This T cell receptor beta chain was retrieved from a study of T cell responses to AZD1222 COVID-19 vaccine. Whole-study results and caveats: The repertoires were collected only after the peak T cell response. Spike-specific TCR breadth and depth went up after people got two AZD1222 doses.

As to this clone: Antigen unknown.

V lost 0 bases and J 0 bases, leaving 14 bases between the germline ends. This CDR3 region has 17 residues. Germline values: CDR1 LGHDT, CDR2 YNNKEL (reference sequence). Here immunoSEQ multiplex PCR was the method, and the copy in TCRdb shows in-frame clones only, minus some. The sample has 91,000 or so clones, 80% to 95% seen once. The gene calls are TRBV3-1 (or the pseudogene TRBV3-2) and TRBJ1-1; tentatively, D is TRBD1 (5 bases). The input for sequencing was peripheral blood, taken 28 days after the second AZD1222 dose. The receptor was isolated from an adult who received the AZD1222 COVID-19 vaccine. The CDR3 DNA reads TGTGCCAGCAGCCAAGATCTCCGACGGGGGATGAACACTGAAGCTTTCTTT. It specifies CASSQDLRRGMNTEAFF.